The clone carrying this T cell receptor (beta chain) was observed a few times. Its antigen is not identified. Unique molecular identifiers were built into the TCRbeta library. TCRdb redid the calling of the PCR reads with MiXCR, one entry per CDR3 protein. Among some 460,000 distinct CDR3 sequences, 15% to 20% were seen once, and the ten largest hold roughly 29%. CDR3 length equals 17 residues. The junction had 15 bases not matched to a gene; V was cut back by 5 bases and J by 7 bases. Germline loops: CDR1 MDHEN, CDR2 SYDVKM. The record originates from a study of T-cell reconstitution after alpha-beta-depleted transplantation in children. Whole-study findings and limits: In some patients, recipient T cells and intrathymic progenitors surviving conditioning explained high day-60 diversity.

The rearrangement uses TRBV28 and TRBJ2-7, with 12 bases that match TRBD2. The clonotype was recovered from a boy in the first two years of life who had a stem cell transplant for Wiskott-Aldrich syndrome, so the T cells may come from the graft donor. Sequencing used PBMCs, mostly from graft donor cells, obtained 360 days after TCRalphabeta/CD19-depleted stem cell transplant. This CDR3 is CASSHFPTSGGTDEQYF. In nucleotides, the CDR3 is TGTGCCAGCAGTCATTTTCCCACTAGCGGGGGGACGGATGAGCAGTACTTC.